This record looks at one T cell receptor beta chain sequence and its context. Original methodology: Estimated nucleated cell counts came from reference gene primer amplification. Sequencing was performed with immunoSEQ multiplex PCR; in TCRdb, only in-frame clones are kept and a portion is missing. V, J and clone size are those of that table, while D and trimming were read from the DNA. Here the sample spans about 94,000 clones, 86% being singletons. The source of the sample is a study of blood T cell repertoires in COVID-19. Study in general: Spain, Italy and the United States supplied samples that represented acute and convalescent COVID-19. PBMCs, B-cell-depleted T cells, or T cells provided the cDNA or gDNA that made up the material.

Germline loops: CDR1 LGHDT, CDR2 YNNKEL (reference sequence). The CDR3 consists of 15 residues. V was pared by 3 bases and J by 3 bases, with 14 bases between. The material sequenced was peripheral blood. This clonotype was sampled from a woman aged 55-69 years in a cohort sampled during active or convalescent COVID-19. J is TRBJ2-5 and V is TRBV3-1 (or the pseudogene TRBV3-2); D is uncertain. The CDR3 region is CASSQNFRKEETQYF. The CDR3 DNA is TGTGCCAGCAGCCAGAACTTCCGTAAAGAAGAGACCCAGTACTTC.